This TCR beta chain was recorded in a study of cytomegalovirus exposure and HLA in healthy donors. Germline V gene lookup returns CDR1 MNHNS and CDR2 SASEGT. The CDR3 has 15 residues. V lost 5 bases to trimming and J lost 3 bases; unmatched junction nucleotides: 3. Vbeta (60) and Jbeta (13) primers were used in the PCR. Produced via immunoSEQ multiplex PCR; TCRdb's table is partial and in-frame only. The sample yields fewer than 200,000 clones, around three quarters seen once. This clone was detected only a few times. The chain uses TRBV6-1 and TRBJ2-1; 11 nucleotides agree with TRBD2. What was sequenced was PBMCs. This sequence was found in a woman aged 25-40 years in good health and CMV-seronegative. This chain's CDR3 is CASSLGLADYNEQFF. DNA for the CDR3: TGTGCCAGCAGTTTGGGACTAGCGGACTACAATGAGCAGTTCTTC.